One and the same sample provided the 2 T cell receptor beta chains below, sequenced in a study of beta chain features in type 1 diabetes. Every isolated RNA sample was fully reverse transcribed, so sequencing captured expressed TCRB transcripts. TCRdb's table, derived via immunoSEQ multiplex PCR, lists solely in-frame clones and lacks some. Here the sample spans 900,000 or so clones, about 17% being singletons. Sequenced material: naive CD4+ T cells from blood. The receptors come from a young woman in good health.

This clone was recorded once. The chain is built from TRBV19 and TRBJ1-2, with D uncertain. CDR1 and CDR2 from the germline V gene are LNHDA and SQIVND (reference sequence). V dropped 10 bases and J dropped 4 bases, with 10 bases sitting between them. The CDR3 extends over 11 amino acids. The CDR3 spells CAIQRSYGYTF. As DNA, the CDR3 is TGTGCCATCCAACGGAGCTATGGCTACACCTTC.

This chain connects TRBV9 to TRBJ1-1; no definite D call. In germline, CDR1 is SGDLS, CDR2 YYNGEE. V dropped 0 bases and J dropped 7 bases, with 10 bases sitting between them. This CDR3 region has 13 residues. DNA for the CDR3: TGTGCCAGCAGCGTAGCTCCTGCAGGTGAAGCTTTCTTT. Translating gives CASSVAPAGEAFF. The full variable domain, rest sourced from reference TRBV9 and TRBJ1-1, is DSGVTQTPKHLITATGQRVTLRCSPRSGDLSVYWYQQSLDQGLQFLIQYYNGEERAKGNILERFSAQQFPDLHSELNLSSLELGDSALYFCASSVAPAGEAFFGQGTRLTVV.